These 4 T cell receptor beta chains were all obtained from the same sample, sequenced in a study of T cell responses to AZD1222 COVID-19 vaccine. Clones were read by immunoSEQ multiplex PCR, and TCRdb kept only the in-frame ones, dropping some. The sample carries about 200,000 clones, approximately 93% recorded once. The sample was peripheral blood, taken 28 days after the second AZD1222 dose. The receptors originated from an adult who received the AZD1222 COVID-19 vaccine.

The V call is TRBV6-5, the J call TRBJ1-5; D gene unclear. The CDR3 contains 13 residues. Trimming removed 2 bases from V and 7 bases from J, with 9 bases in between. Germline values: CDR1 MNHEY, CDR2 SVGAGI. Here the CDR3 reads CASSYNLLQPQHF. The CDR3 DNA reads as TGTGCCAGCAGTTACAACCTTCTGCAGCCCCAGCATTTT.

The chain employs TRBV19 and TRBJ1-3; 7 bases are shared with TRBD1. Germline V gives CDR1 LNHDA, CDR2 SQIVND (reference sequence). Germline trimming cut 6 bases from V and 0 bases from J; bases unmatched to any gene: 5. CDR3 length: 15 residues. This chain's CDR3 is CASSPGQTSGNTIYF. CDR3 DNA sequence: TGTGCCAGTAGCCCGGGACAGACCTCTGGAAACACCATATATTTT.

This chain uses TRBV28 with TRBJ1-6; D possibly corresponds to TRBD1 (5 bases). There are 15 residues in the CDR3. Germline CDR1 reads MDHEN; CDR2 reads SYDVKM. The V and J ends lost 6 bases and 3 bases respectively, with 12 bases between them. The CDR3 loop is CASSSDSGYNSPLHF. CDR3 nucleotide sequence: TGTGCCAGCAGCTCCGACAGCGGCTATAATTCACCCCTCCACTTT.

CDR3 loop: CASSNTLNTEAFF. In DNA, the CDR3 is TGCGCCAGCAGTAACACCTTAAACACTGAAGCTTTCTTT. The chain is built from TRBV5-1 and TRBJ1-1; D gene ambiguous. The CDR3 sequence is 13 residues long. Germline CDR1 SGHRS, CDR2 YFSETQ. The V and J ends lost 5 bases and 2 bases respectively, with 10 bases between them.